This T cell receptor (beta chain) was identified in a study of blood T cell repertoires in COVID-19. Overall study: Both acute and convalescent COVID-19 samples were obtained from the United States, Italy and Spain. From T cells, B-cell-depleted T cells, or PBMCs came the material, which was cDNA or gDNA.

V was pared by 5 bases and J by 7 bases, with 6 bases of the junction left unmatched. The CDR3 runs to 15 residues. The V gene's germline CDR1 is SGHRS and CDR2 YFSETQ. Produced via immunoSEQ multiplex PCR; TCRdb's table is partial and in-frame only. The sample consists of around 71,000 clones, roughly 80% of them appearing once. Material: peripheral blood. The chain uses TRBV5-1 and TRBJ2-2; TRBD2 matches 12 bases. The receptor was isolated from a man between 65 and 85 years old with acute or convalescent COVID-19. The CDR3 region is CASRMTSGRIGELFF. DNA of the CDR3: TGCGCCAGCAGAATGACTAGCGGGAGAATCGGGGAGCTGTTTTTT. The entire variable domain, with the rest obtained from reference TRBV5-1 and TRBJ2-2, is as follows: KAGVTQTPRYLIKTRGQQVTLSCSPISGHRSVSWYQQTPGQGLQFLFEYFSETQRNKGNFPGRFSGRQFSNSRSEMNVSTLELGDSALYLCASRMTSGRIGELFFGEGSRLTVL.